This T cell receptor (beta chain) was captured by sequencing in a study of shared clonotypes between healthy human individuals. This clone was counted at least ten times. Assay: immunoSEQ multiplex PCR; the TCRdb copy retains only in-frame clones and omits some. Counted here are over 950,000 clones, approximately 75% occurring once; the ten biggest clones make up approximately 0.9%. J gave up 1 base and V 7 bases, and 3 bases lay outside the gene matches. Germline V gene data show CDR1 as SNHLY and CDR2 as FYNNEI. The CDR3 contains 13 residues. V usage is TRBV2 and J usage is TRBJ2-5, with 7 bases matching TRBD1. The TCR sequence derives from a man between 18 and 29 years old in good health. Some clones in this sample may be carry-over from other donors' samples. Input material: memory CD4+ T cells from PBMCs. Stated subset: CD45RA-negative fraction. The CDR3: CASTGQVQETQYF. The CDR3 region has the DNA TGTGCCAGCACAGGACAGGTCCAAGAGACCCAGTACTTC.